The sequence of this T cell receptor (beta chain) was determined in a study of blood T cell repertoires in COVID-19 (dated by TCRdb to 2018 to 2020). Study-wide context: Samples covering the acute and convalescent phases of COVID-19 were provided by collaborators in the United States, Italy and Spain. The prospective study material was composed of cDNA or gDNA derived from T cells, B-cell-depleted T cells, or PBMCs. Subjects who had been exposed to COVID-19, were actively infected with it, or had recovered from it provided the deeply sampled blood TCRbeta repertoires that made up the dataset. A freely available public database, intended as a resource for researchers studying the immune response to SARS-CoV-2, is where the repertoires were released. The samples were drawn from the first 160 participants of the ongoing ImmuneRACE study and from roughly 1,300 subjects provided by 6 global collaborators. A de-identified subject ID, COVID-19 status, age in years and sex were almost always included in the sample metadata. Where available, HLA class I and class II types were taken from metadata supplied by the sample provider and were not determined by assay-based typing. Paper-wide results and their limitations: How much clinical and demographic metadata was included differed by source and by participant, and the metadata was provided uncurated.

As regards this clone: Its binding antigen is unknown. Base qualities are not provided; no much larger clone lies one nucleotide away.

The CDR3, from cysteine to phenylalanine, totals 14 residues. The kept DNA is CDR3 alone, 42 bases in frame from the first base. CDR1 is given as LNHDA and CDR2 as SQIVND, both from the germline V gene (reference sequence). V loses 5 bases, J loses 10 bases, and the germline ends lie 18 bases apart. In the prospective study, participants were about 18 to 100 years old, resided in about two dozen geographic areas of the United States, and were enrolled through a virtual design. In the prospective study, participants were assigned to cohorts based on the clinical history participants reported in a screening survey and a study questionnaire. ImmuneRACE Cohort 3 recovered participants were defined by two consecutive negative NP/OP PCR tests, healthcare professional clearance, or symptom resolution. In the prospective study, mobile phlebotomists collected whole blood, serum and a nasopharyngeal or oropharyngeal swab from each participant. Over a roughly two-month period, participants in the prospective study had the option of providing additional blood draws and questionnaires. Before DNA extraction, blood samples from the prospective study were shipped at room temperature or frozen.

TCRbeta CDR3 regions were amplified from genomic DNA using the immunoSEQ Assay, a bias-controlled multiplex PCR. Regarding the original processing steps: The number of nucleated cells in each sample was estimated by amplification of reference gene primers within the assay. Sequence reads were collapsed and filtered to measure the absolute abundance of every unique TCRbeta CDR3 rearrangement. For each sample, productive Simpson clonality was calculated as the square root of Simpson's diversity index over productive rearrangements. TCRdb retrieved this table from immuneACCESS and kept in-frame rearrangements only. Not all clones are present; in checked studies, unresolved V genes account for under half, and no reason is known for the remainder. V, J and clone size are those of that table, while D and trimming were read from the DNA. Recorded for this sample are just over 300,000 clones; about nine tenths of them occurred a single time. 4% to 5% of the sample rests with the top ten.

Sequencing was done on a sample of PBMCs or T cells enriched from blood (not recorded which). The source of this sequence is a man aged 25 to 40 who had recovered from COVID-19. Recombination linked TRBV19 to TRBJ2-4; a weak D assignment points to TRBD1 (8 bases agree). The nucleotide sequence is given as TGTGCCAGTAGTCAGGGAGGGACAGGCGTTATTCAGTACTTC. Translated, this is CASSQGGTGVIQYF.